Following are 20 T cell receptor beta chains from one sample sequenced in a study of blood T cell repertoires in COVID-19. Only in-frame clones appear in the TCRdb table, and some are missing; sequencing was by immunoSEQ multiplex PCR. The profile shows about 240,000 clones, roughly nine tenths of them singletons. Sequencing was done on a sample of peripheral blood. The receptors here all came from a man in his sixties who had recovered from COVID-19.

The chain joins TRBV11-2 to TRBJ2-3; TRBD1 matches 7 bases. J gave up 3 bases and V 5 bases, and 17 bases lay outside the gene matches. CDR3 length: 18 residues. Germline V gene data show CDR1 as SGHAT and CDR2 as FQNNGV. The CDR3 DNA is TGTGCCAGCAGCCAAATGCTCCTCGGACAGGCTTGGACAGATACGCAGTATTTT. This translates into CASSQMLLGQAWTDTQYF. Based on the CDR3 plus reference TRBV11-2 and TRBJ2-3, the full variable domain is EAGVAQSPRYKIIEKRQSVAFWCNPISGHATLYWYQQILGQGPKLLIQFQNNGVVDDSQLPKDRFSAERLKGVDSTLKIQPAKLEDSAVYLCASSQMLLGQAWTDTQYFGPGTRLTVL.

The V and J genes are TRBV5-1 and TRBJ1-3; D remains ambiguous. With 3 bases removed from V and 4 bases from J, the gap between germline ends came to 14 bases. Germline assignment: CDR1 SGHRS and CDR2 YFSETQ. The CDR3 sequence is 15 residues long. This chain's CDR3 is CASSSLAGLGNTIYF. The CDR3, as DNA: TGCGCCAGCAGCTCTCTCGCGGGCCTGGGAAACACCATATATTTT. Full variable domain (missing parts from reference TRBV5-1 and TRBJ1-3): KAGVTQTPRYLIKTRGQQVTLSCSPISGHRSVSWYQQTPGQGLQFLFEYFSETQRNKGNFPGRFSGRQFSNSRSEMNVSTLELGDSALYLCASSSLAGLGNTIYFGEGSWLTVV.

The genes are TRBV12-3 or TRBV12-4 and TRBJ1-2, with D possibly TRBD1 on 6 matching bases. CDR3 length: 13 amino acids. Trimming stripped 5 bases from V and 8 bases from J, with 15 bases between. The CDR3 here is CASSKTTGFGYTF. CDR3 bases: TGTGCCAGCAGTAAAACCACAGGGTTCGGCTACACCTTC.

CDR3 coding DNA: TGTGCCAGCAGCGCGCCCCTAGGACAGGGCGGATCACCCCTCCACTTT. Translated: CASSAPLGQGGSPLHF. This chain joins TRBV9 and TRBJ1-6; 8 bases line up with TRBD1. The germline V gene has CDR1 SGDLS and CDR2 YYNGEE. The V gene end was trimmed by 3 bases and the J gene end by 10 bases; junction bases not matched to a gene: 12. This CDR3 region has 16 residues.

J is TRBJ2-1 and V is TRBV19; 8 nucleotides line up with TRBD1. Germline V CDR1 and CDR2: LNHDA, SQIVND (reference sequence). The CDR3 is made up of 13 amino acids. V trimming: 7 bases; J trimming: 9 bases; junction bases outside the gene matches: 8. The CDR3 sequence: CASTGQARREQFF. CDR3 DNA sequence: TGTGCCAGTACGGGACAGGCCAGGCGTGAGCAGTTCTTC.

The gene calls are TRBV6-5 and TRBJ2-7, with a possible D match to TRBD1 (5 bases). Germline-derived CDR1 and CDR2 are MNHEY and SVGAGI. V lost 4 bases and J lost 0, with 13 bases in between. This CDR3 has 15 residues. Written as DNA, the CDR3 is TGTGCCAGCAGTTCCTTTGACAGTTTCTCCTACGAGCAGTACTTC. Its protein product is CASSSFDSFSYEQYF.

The chain is built from TRBV11-3 and TRBJ2-7, with D maybe TRBD2 (6 bases). The V gene's germline CDR1 is SGHNT and CDR2 YENEEA. With 3 bases removed from V and 6 bases from J, the gap between germline ends came to 12 bases. CDR3 length: 13 residues. CDR3 in DNA: TGTGCCAGCAGCTTTGGGGTGGGGGGCGAGCAGTACTTC. Amino acid sequence: CASSFGVGGEQYF.

The chain carries TRBV5-1 and TRBJ1-3, with TRBD1 identical over 7 bases. Germline V gene data show CDR1 as SGHRS and CDR2 as YFSETQ. V was clipped by 0 bases and J by 4 bases; unmatched bases: 1. There are 14 residues in the CDR3. Here the CDR3 reads CASSLVDRGNTIYF. The CDR3 DNA reads as TGCGCCAGCAGCTTGGTGGACAGGGGAAACACCATATATTTT.

This chain joins TRBV15 and TRBJ2-3; D possibly corresponds to TRBD2 (6 bases). The germline gives CDR1 LNHNV, CDR2 YYDKDF (reference sequence). This CDR3 comprises 16 residues. Deletions cut 0 bases from V and 5 bases from J, with 15 bases between. The CDR3 DNA follows: TGTGCCACCAGCAGAGATCGAAGGAGGGGCTTAGATACGCAGTATTTT. Translation gives CATSRDRRRGLDTQYF.

This chain joins TRBV27 and TRBJ2-5; 7 positions match TRBD2. Germline CDR1 and CDR2: MNHEY and SMNVEV (reference sequence). There are 16 residues in the CDR3. V gave up 0 bases and J gave up 4 bases; unmatched junction bases: 8. The CDR3 here is CASSLSSGGGRETQYF. The CDR3 DNA follows: TGTGCCAGCAGTTTATCTTCTGGGGGAGGGCGAGAGACCCAGTACTTC.

The rearrangement uses TRBV18 and TRBJ1-1, with 7 bases identical to TRBD1. J gave up 1 base and V 3 bases, and 11 bases lay outside the gene matches. The CDR3 is 17 residues long. The germline gives CDR1 KGHSH, CDR2 LQKENI. CDR3 in amino acids: CASSPSQGDRPNTEAFF. The CDR3 bases are TGTGCCAGCTCACCTAGTCAAGGGGACAGACCGAACACTGAAGCTTTCTTT.

The chain employs TRBV5-4 and TRBJ2-6; D may be TRBD1 (5 bases). Between the trimmed V and J ends, which lost 4 bases and 0 bases, there was a span of 14 bases. The CDR3 consists of 17 residues. The germline CDR1 and CDR2 sequences are SGHNT and YYREEE (reference sequence). CDR3 nucleotides: TGTGCCAGCAGCGCAAAACAGGAACGCTCTGGGGCCAACGTCCTGACTTTC. Its translation is CASSAKQERSGANVLTF.

V usage is TRBV9 and J usage is TRBJ2-1, with 11 bases aligning to TRBD1. Germline CDR1 SGDLS, CDR2 YYNGEE. The V segment lost 0 bases and the J segment 7 bases; nucleotides outside the gene matches: 12. This CDR3 region has 18 residues. This CDR3 reads CASSVGWGLGQGANEQFF. The CDR3 DNA follows: TGTGCCAGCAGCGTAGGATGGGGCCTAGGACAGGGGGCGAATGAGCAGTTCTTC.

The chain recombines TRBV3-1 (or the pseudogene TRBV3-2) with TRBJ2-7, with 9 nucleotides matching TRBD1. CDR1 and CDR2 from the germline V gene are LGHDT and YNNKEL (reference sequence). The CDR3 consists of 15 residues. Germline trimming cut 1 base from V and 5 bases from J; bases unmatched to any gene: 6. CDR3 in amino acids: CASSQGSRDRDEQYF. The CDR3, as DNA: TGTGCCAGCAGCCAAGGGAGTCGGGACAGGGACGAGCAGTACTTC.

There are a few counts of this clone. The gene calls are TRBV4-1 and TRBJ1-5; a possible D gene is TRBD1 (5 bases). The CDR3 loop spans 17 amino acids. The V end was cut by 0 bases, the J end by 2 bases, with 14 bases between. Germline V gene sequence: CDR1 MGHRA, CDR2 YSYEKL. The CDR3 DNA reads as TGCGCCAGCAGCCAAGACGACGGGACTGGCGGCAATCAGCCCCAGCATTTT. It specifies CASSQDDGTGGNQPQHF.

The chain couples TRBV30 to TRBJ1-2, with D perhaps matching TRBD1 (5 bases). The CDR3 contains 14 residues. V was trimmed by 7 bases and J by 0 bases, leaving 15 bases between them. Germline CDR1 is GTSNPN and CDR2 is SVGIG (reference sequence). DNA of the CDR3: TGTGCCTACCTGCGGGGGGGTCCTAACTATGGCTACACCTTC. Amino acids: CAYLRGGPNYGYTF.

This chain joins TRBV19 and TRBJ2-7, with 10 bases fitting TRBD1. Germline V gene lookup returns CDR1 LNHDA and CDR2 SQIVND (reference sequence). V was pared by 5 bases and J by 6 bases, with 10 bases of the junction left unmatched. This CDR3 region has 15 residues. CDR3 nucleotides: TGTGCCAGTAGTTCCTTCGACAGGGGGCGTAGCGAGCAGTACTTC. It yields the protein CASSSFDRGRSEQYF.

The genes are TRBV7-9 and TRBJ1-1; no firm D call. Germline CDR1 is SEHNR and CDR2 is FQNEAQ (reference sequence). V was clipped by 3 bases and J by 8 bases, with 7 bases between them. The CDR3 covers 11 residues. This chain's CDR3 is CASSFGSEAFF. In nucleotides, the CDR3 is TGTGCCAGCAGCTTCGGGAGCGAAGCTTTCTTT. The full variable domain, rest sourced from reference TRBV7-9 and TRBJ1-1, is DTGVSQNPRHKITKRGQNVTFRCDPISEHNRLYWYRQTLGQGPEFLTYFQNEAQLEKSRLLSDRFSAERPKGSFSTLEIQRTEQGDSAMYLCASSFGSEAFFGQGTRLTVV.

This chain connects TRBV5-6 to TRBJ2-7, with D tentatively TRBD1 (6 bases). Germline CDR1 reads SGHDT; CDR2 reads YYEEEE. The ends were cut back, 3 bases at V and 3 bases at J, with 13 bases in the middle. This CDR3 is built from 14 residues. CDR3 in amino acids: CASSYGQLIYEQYF. The CDR3 DNA reads as TGTGCCAGCAGCTACGGACAGCTTATCTACGAGCAGTACTTC.

The rearrangement uses TRBV24-1 and TRBJ2-3; 12 nucleotides agree with TRBD2. Germline trimming cut 0 bases from V and 6 bases from J; bases unmatched to any gene: 6. This CDR3 contains 17 residues. Germline CDR1 KGHDR, CDR2 SFDVKD. As DNA, the CDR3 is TGTGCCACCAGTGATTTGCCTAGCGGGGGGGCAGGCGATACGCAGTATTTT. This encodes CATSDLPSGGAGDTQYF.